The 28 T cell receptor beta chains listed next were all sequenced from one sample in a study of cytomegalovirus exposure and HLA in healthy donors. Vbeta (60) and Jbeta (13) primers were used in the PCR. Profiled with immunoSEQ multiplex PCR; TCRdb holds only in-frame clones, not every one. The table includes 95,000 to 100,000 clones, roughly 85% detected once. The material sequenced was PBMCs. The receptor set was obtained from a young man in good health and CMV-seronegative.

This sequence joins TRBV5-1 and TRBJ1-1; the match to TRBD1 covers 9 bases. The CDR3 contains 16 residues. The V gene end was trimmed by 4 bases and the J gene end by 3 bases; junction bases not matched to a gene: 10. Germline V gives CDR1 SGHRS, CDR2 YFSETQ. The CDR3 nucleotides are TGCGCCAGCAGCCCAGGGGACAGGGATTTATACACTGAAGCTTTCTTT. This translates into CASSPGDRDLYTEAFF. The full variable domain, in which reference TRBV5-1 and TRBJ1-1 provide the parts outside the CDR3, is KAGVTQTPRYLIKTRGQQVTLSCSPISGHRSVSWYQQTPGQGLQFLFEYFSETQRNKGNFPGRFSGRQFSNSRSEMNVSTLELGDSALYLCASSPGDRDLYTEAFFGQGTRLTVV.

This chain links TRBV2 with TRBJ2-1; possible D gene TRBD1, 6 bases. The CDR3 runs 16 residues. V lost 10 bases and J 0 bases, leaving 19 bases between the germline ends. From germline, CDR1 is SNHLY and CDR2 FYNNEI. CDR3 residues: CATGVPQDSSYNEQFF. The CDR3 DNA reads as TGTGCCACAGGAGTGCCCCAGGACAGCTCCTACAATGAGCAGTTCTTC.

The gene calls are TRBV5-8 and TRBJ1-5, with 9 bases identical to TRBD1. This CDR3 is built from 14 residues. The germline V gene encodes CDR1 SGHTS and CDR2 YDEGEE. Trimming removed 3 bases from V and 4 bases from J; junction bases left unmatched: 2. The CDR3 region is CASSWGTGNQPQHF. As DNA, the CDR3 is TGTGCCAGCAGCTGGGGGACAGGGAATCAGCCCCAGCATTTT.

The chain is built from TRBV7-2 and TRBJ2-7, with 8 bases lining up with TRBD2. After removal of 5 bases from V and 4 bases from J, the junction contained 7 bases not matched to a gene. CDR3 length: 14 residues. Looked up from germline, CDR1 is SGHTA and CDR2 is FQGNSA. The CDR3 loop reads CASSPSGGRYEQYF. CDR3 coding DNA: TGTGCCAGCAGCCCCTCGGGGGGGCGGTACGAGCAGTACTTC. The variable domain in full, completed from reference TRBV7-2 and TRBJ2-7, reads GAGVSQSPSNKVTEKGKDVELRCDPISGHTALYWYRQSLGQGLEFLIYFQGNSAPDKSGLPSDRFSAERTGGSVSTLTIQRTQQEDSAVYLCASSPSGGRYEQYFGPGTRLTVT.

The chain is built from TRBV30 and TRBJ1-1; D remains ambiguous. The CDR3 contains 12 residues. Deletions cut 2 bases from V and 6 bases from J, with 10 bases between. Germline CDR1 GTSNPN, CDR2 SVGIG (reference sequence). The CDR3 coding sequence is TGTGCCTGGAGTCGGGGAAAACCTGAAGCTTTCTTT. Its protein product is CAWSRGKPEAFF.

This clone came up a few times. This chain links TRBV5-5 with TRBJ2-2, with 10 nucleotides matching TRBD2. V shed 0 bases, J shed 6 bases, and the junction held 8 bases outside the gene matches. From germline, CDR1 is SGHKS and CDR2 YYEKEE (reference sequence). The CDR3 has 17 amino acids. The CDR3 DNA reads TGTGCCAGCAGCTTGGATGCTAGCGGGAGAACCCCCGGGGAGCTGTTTTTT. It codes for CASSLDASGRTPGELFF.

The chain has TRBV14 and TRBJ2-3; D not resolved. The germline CDR1 and CDR2 sequences are SGHDN and FVKESK. The CDR3 totals 14 residues. Trimming left V 6 bases short and J 1 base short, with 11 bases between. For the CDR3, the DNA is TGTGCCAGCAGGGAGACCCTTGGCACAGATACGCAGTATTTT. Amino acid sequence: CASRETLGTDTQYF.

J is TRBJ1-1 and V is TRBV5-4, with D possibly being TRBD1 (5 bases). Germline V CDR1 and CDR2: SGHNT, YYREEE (reference sequence). The CDR3 spans 12 residues. The V gene lost 3 bases and the J gene lost 4 bases, with 7 bases spanning the gap. The CDR3 reads CASSSGPTEAFF. The CDR3 region has the DNA TGTGCCAGCAGCTCAGGGCCCACTGAAGCTTTCTTT.

The V and J genes are TRBV19 and TRBJ2-7; 8 bases fit TRBD2. Germline V gives CDR1 LNHDA, CDR2 SQIVND (reference sequence). The CDR3 spans 15 residues. V gave up 3 bases and J gave up 0 bases; unmatched junction bases: 4. The CDR3 DNA follows: TGTGCCAGTAGTATGTCGGGGGGGAGCTCCTACGAGCAGTACTTC. It encodes CASSMSGGSSYEQYF.

This clone appeared once. The V and J genes are TRBV30 and TRBJ2-1; 9 bases map to TRBD2. Germline V gives CDR1 GTSNPN, CDR2 SVGIG (reference sequence). The CDR3 extends over 13 amino acids. Germline trimming cut 4 bases from V and 9 bases from J; bases unmatched to any gene: 7. The CDR3 bases are TGTGCCTGGATAATAGCGGGGGCGGGTGAGCAGTTCTTC. This sequence encodes CAWIIAGAGEQFF. Based on the CDR3 plus reference TRBV30 and TRBJ2-1, the full variable domain is SQTIHQWPATLVQPVGSPLSLECTVEGTSNPNLYWYRQAAGRGLQLLFYSVGIGQISSEVPQNLSASRPQDRQFILSSKKLLLSDSGFYLCAWIIAGAGEQFFGPGTRLTVL.

In DNA, the CDR3 is TGTGCCAGCAGTCTTGGGACAGGGAATATTTACGAAAAACTGTTTTTT. Protein: CASSLGTGNIYEKLFF. The rearrangement uses TRBV27 and TRBJ1-4; TRBD1 matches 9 bases. Germline lookup yields CDR1 MNHEY and CDR2 SMNVEV (reference sequence). This CDR3 has 16 residues. The V segment lost 5 bases and the J segment 8 bases; nucleotides outside the gene matches: 12.

The chain carries TRBV4-1 and TRBJ2-2; 7 bases agree with TRBD2. The germline V gene encodes CDR1 MGHRA and CDR2 YSYEKL. V lost 4 bases to trimming and J lost 3 bases; unmatched junction nucleotides: 8. The CDR3 extends over 16 amino acids. The CDR3 sequence: CASSPGRWRDTGELFF. DNA for the CDR3: TGCGCCAGCAGCCCCGGGAGGTGGAGGGACACCGGGGAGCTGTTTTTT.

The V and J genes are TRBV27 and TRBJ2-7; tentatively, D is TRBD1 (7 bases). CDR3 length equals 15 residues. Trimming shortened V by 4 bases and J by 4 bases, and 17 bases separated the two germline ends. From germline, CDR1 is MNHEY and CDR2 SMNVEV (reference sequence). The CDR3 sequence is CASSSRDSVAYEQYF. In DNA, the CDR3 is TGTGCCAGCAGTTCGCGGGACAGTGTGGCTTACGAGCAGTACTTC.

This clone was found a few times. This chain connects TRBV7-3 to TRBJ1-2; the D is unclear. Trimming removed 3 bases at V and 7 bases at J, with 21 bases between. This CDR3 has 16 residues. The V gene's germline CDR1 is SGHTA and CDR2 FQGTGA. The DNA for the CDR3 is TGTGCCAGCAGCTTTTTACGTCCGAATCGGGATGCTGGCTACACCTTC. Its translation: CASSFLRPNRDAGYTF.

The V and J genes are TRBV5-6 and TRBJ1-2, with a weak D call TRBD1 (5 bases). V was trimmed by 3 bases and J by 4 bases, leaving 7 bases between them. The germline CDR1 and CDR2 sequences are SGHDT and YYEEEE. CDR3 length: 12 amino acids. The CDR3 sequence: CASSSRAYGYTF. CDR3 bases: TGTGCCAGCAGCTCCAGGGCCTATGGCTACACCTTC.

The chain uses TRBV18 and TRBJ2-1; 8 bases line up with TRBD2. Germline CDR1 KGHSH, CDR2 LQKENI. CDR3 length: 16 amino acids. With 2 bases clipped from V and 5 bases from J, the junction kept 8 bases outside the gene matches. CDR3 amino acids: CASSPRIPGGNNEQFF. CDR3 nucleotide sequence: TGTGCCAGCTCACCAAGGATTCCGGGGGGGAACAATGAGCAGTTCTTC.

The chain carries TRBV5-4 and TRBJ1-6, with TRBD1 matching over 8 bases. V gave up 4 bases and J gave up 5 bases; unmatched junction bases: 5. The germline CDR1 and CDR2 sequences are SGHNT and YYREEE (reference sequence). This CDR3 contains 15 residues. The CDR3 loop is CASSANRGDNSPLHF. CDR3 DNA: TGTGCCAGCAGCGCCAACAGGGGGGATAATTCACCCCTCCACTTT.

This chain joins TRBV6-6 and TRBJ2-7; 9 bases match TRBD1. The junction had 7 bases not matched to a gene; V was cut back by 2 bases and J by 5 bases. There are 15 residues in the CDR3. CDR1 MNHNY and CDR2 SVGAGI come from the germline V gene (reference sequence). CDR3 region: CASSYPGTGYHEQYF. The CDR3 DNA sequence: TGTGCCAGCAGTTACCCCGGGACAGGGTACCACGAGCAGTACTTC.

This sequence joins TRBV6-5 and TRBJ2-1; the D gene is possibly TRBD2 (5 bases). Germline CDR1 and CDR2: MNHEY and SVGAGI. Between the trimmed V and J ends, which lost 7 bases and 8 bases, there was a span of 21 bases. The CDR3 has 15 amino acids. CDR3 nucleotide sequence: TGTGCCAGCATTTCGTTAAGCAGAATGCGGGATGAGCAGTTCTTC. Residues: CASISLSRMRDEQFF.

This sequence joins TRBV4-2 and TRBJ1-2; D remains unclear. The CDR3 extends over 15 amino acids. Between the trimmed V and J ends, which lost 0 bases and 4 bases, there was a span of 12 bases. Germline assignment: CDR1 LGHNA and CDR2 YNFKEQ. The CDR3 bases are TGTGCCAGCAGCCAAGATTCGGCAGGTGGCTATGGCTACACCTTC. Its protein product is CASSQDSAGGYGYTF.

The V call is TRBV4-1, the J call TRBJ1-1; the D gene is possibly TRBD1 (5 bases). V gave up 1 base and J gave up 2 bases, with 14 bases separating them. Per germline, CDR1 MGHRA and CDR2 YSYEKL. There are 16 residues in the CDR3. As DNA, the CDR3 is TGCGCCAGCAGCCAAGGAAGGGCAGGGCTAAACACTGAAGCTTTCTTT. Protein: CASSQGRAGLNTEAFF.

This chain links TRBV2 with TRBJ1-5, with D tentatively TRBD1 (5 bases). Germline V gives CDR1 SNHLY, CDR2 FYNNEI. V lost 7 bases and J lost 3, with 16 bases in between. The CDR3 runs to 15 residues. CDR3: CASNKGRDLNQPQHF. CDR3 bases: TGTGCCAGCAACAAGGGCAGGGATCTCAATCAGCCCCAGCATTTT.

The rearrangement joins TRBV4-1 to TRBJ2-3, with TRBD1 matching over 9 bases. Germline V gene lookup returns CDR1 MGHRA and CDR2 YSYEKL. V trimming: 1 base; J trimming: 11 bases; junction bases outside the gene matches: 10. This CDR3 region has 15 residues. The CDR3 region is CASSQAGQGIFGQYF. In nucleotides, the CDR3 is TGCGCCAGCAGCCAAGCGGGACAGGGCATATTTGGGCAGTATTTT.

This chain uses TRBV5-6 with TRBJ1-6, with D hard to call. Trimming took 2 bases from V and 4 from J, leaving 13 bases between them. This CDR3 spans 16 amino acids. Per germline, CDR1 SGHDT and CDR2 YYEEEE. The CDR3 loop is CASSFTQLLYNSPLHF. The CDR3 DNA follows: TGTGCCAGCAGCTTTACACAGCTACTGTATAATTCACCCCTCCACTTT.

This chain connects TRBV2 to TRBJ1-2; 8 bases fit TRBD1. From germline, CDR1 is SNHLY and CDR2 FYNNEI. After removal of 4 bases from V and 5 bases from J, the junction contained 6 bases not matched to a gene. The CDR3 runs 14 residues. The CDR3 DNA reads as TGTGCCAGCAGTGGGCCAGGGGGCTGGTATGGCTACACCTTC. It yields the protein CASSGPGGWYGYTF.

The chain employs TRBV19 and TRBJ2-1; TRBD2 might be the D (6 bases). Trimming took 5 bases from V and 1 from J, leaving 15 bases between them. There are 16 residues in the CDR3. Per germline, CDR1 LNHDA and CDR2 SQIVND (reference sequence). Here the CDR3 reads CASSPARGSSYNEQFF. DNA of the CDR3: TGTGCCAGTAGTCCTGCCCGGGGGTCGTCCTACAATGAGCAGTTCTTC.

The chain has TRBV7-6 and TRBJ2-7, with 7 positions matching TRBD1. V shed 5 bases and J 5 bases; nucleotides not matched to a gene: 9. CDR1 is SGHVS and CDR2 is FNYEAQ in the germline V gene. The CDR3 extends over 14 amino acids. CDR3 in amino acids: CASSPRTGGHEQYF. DNA for the CDR3: TGTGCCAGCAGCCCACGGACAGGAGGCCACGAGCAGTACTTC.

The CDR3 nucleotides read TGTGCCAGCAGTTTAAAGGGGTCAGGGGGCAATCAGCCCCAGCATTTT. Residues: CASSLKGSGGNQPQHF. V is TRBV27 and J is TRBJ1-5, with a tentative D call TRBD1 (6 bases). The CDR3 length is 16 residues. V was shortened by 2 bases and J by 2 bases, with 13 bases between the two germline ends. Looked up from germline, CDR1 is MNHEY and CDR2 is SMNVEV (reference sequence).